This entry lists 27 T cell receptor beta chains sequenced from one sample in a study of beta chain features in type 1 diabetes. The isolated RNA, all of it, was reverse transcribed, so expressed TCRB transcripts were what got sequenced. Profiled with immunoSEQ multiplex PCR; TCRdb holds only in-frame clones, not every one. The sample lists about 220,000 clones, 9.5% to 13% occurring once. Sequences were obtained from central memory CD4+ T cells from blood. All receptors come from a man aged 18 to 29 in good health.

A few counts support this clone. V and J are TRBV5-6 and TRBJ2-5, with D perhaps TRBD1 (6 bases). The CDR3 is made up of 15 amino acids. Germline-derived CDR1 and CDR2 are SGHDT and YYEEEE. The V gene lost 5 bases and the J gene lost 2 bases, with 16 bases spanning the gap. The CDR3 protein is CASSVTGQLQETQYF. CDR3 nucleotide sequence: TGTGCCAGCAGTGTAACGGGACAATTACAAGAGACCCAGTACTTC.

This clone was found many times. The CDR3 DNA is TGTGCCAGCAGTTACGCCGACAGGGCTAGTGGCTACACCTTC. Encoded protein: CASSYADRASGYTF. The rearrangement links TRBV6-5 to TRBJ1-2, with 7 bases aligning to TRBD1. There are 14 residues in the CDR3. Germline-derived CDR1 and CDR2 are MNHEY and SVGAGI. The trim removed 2 bases at V and 7 bases at J, leaving 7 bases unmatched.

The chain carries TRBV28 and TRBJ1-1; no clear D. Trimming shortened V by 5 bases and J by 1 base, and 11 bases separated the two germline ends. The CDR3 is made up of 14 amino acids. Germline CDR1 reads MDHEN; CDR2 reads SYDVKM. CDR3 DNA: TGTGCCAGCAGTGCACCCGGGGAGAACACTGAAGCTTTCTTT. Its protein is CASSAPGENTEAFF.

This clone has ten or more counts. This sequence joins TRBV2 and TRBJ1-4; D is undetermined. V gave up 6 bases and J gave up 4 bases, with 12 bases separating them. The V gene's germline CDR1 is SNHLY and CDR2 FYNNEI. The CDR3 has 14 residues. The CDR3: CASSDGRINEKLFF. The CDR3 DNA reads TGTGCCAGCAGCGACGGACGGATTAATGAAAAACTGTTTTTT. The complete variable domain, with remaining parts taken from reference TRBV2 and TRBJ1-4, reads EPEVTQTPSHQVTQMGQEVILRCVPISNHLYFYWYRQILGQKVEFLVSFYNNEISEKSEIFDDQFSVERPDGSNFTLKIRSTKLEDSAMYFCASSDGRINEKLFFGSGTQLSVL.

This clone was counted a few times. The rearrangement uses TRBV30 and TRBJ2-7; D is unclear. The CDR3 is made up of 13 amino acids. The V end was cut by 1 base, the J end by 2 bases, with 9 bases between. Germline V lookup: CDR1 GTSNPN, CDR2 SVGIG (reference sequence). CDR3 sequence reads: CAWSDTVAYEQYF. In DNA form, the CDR3 reads TGTGCCTGGAGTGACACGGTGGCCTACGAGCAGTACTTC.

This clone was counted ten times or more. The V gene is TRBV27, the J gene TRBJ2-3; possibly TRBD1 or TRBD2 for D (5 bases each). Germline CDR1 is MNHEY and CDR2 is SMNVEV (reference sequence). The length of the CDR3 is 15 residues. Trimming pared 9 bases from V and 1 base from J, leaving 17 bases between. CDR3 sequence reads: CASPPGTLCTDTQYF. Written as DNA, the CDR3 is TGTGCCAGTCCACCCGGGACCCTCTGCACAGATACGCAGTATTTT.

CDR3 nucleotides: TGTGCCAGCAGTCAAGGGACAGCCGCGGGGGAGCAGTACTTC. Protein product: CASSQGTAAGEQYF. This rearrangement joins TRBV6-6 to TRBJ2-7; D possibly corresponds to TRBD1 (7 bases). The CDR3 is made up of 14 amino acids. V lost 5 bases to trimming and J lost 7 bases, with 18 bases between them. Germline V gene lookup returns CDR1 MNHNY and CDR2 SVGAGI (reference sequence).

CDR3 DNA: TGCAGCGTAGTAGGGGGGGTTGAAGCTTTCTTT. This gives the protein CSVVGGVEAFF. The chain joins TRBV29-1 to TRBJ1-1; a possible D gene is TRBD1 (6 bases). The V end lost 6 bases, the J end lost 7 bases, and 12 bases lay between the germline ends. CDR1 and CDR2 from the germline V gene are SQVTM and ANQGSEA. CDR3 length equals 11 residues.

This clone was observed at least ten times. CDR3 protein: CASSPLASSASGNTIYF. CDR3 in DNA: TGTGCCAGCTCACCACTGGCCAGCTCTGCCTCTGGAAACACCATATATTTT. This sequence joins TRBV18 and TRBJ1-3, with no clear D. The germline gives CDR1 KGHSH, CDR2 LQKENI. V lost 1 base, J lost 0 bases, and 13 bases lay in between. The CDR3 totals 17 residues.

This clone was counted ten times or more. V usage is TRBV5-6 and J usage is TRBJ2-1, with D possibly TRBD2 on 6 matching bases. V lost 2 bases, J lost 9 bases, and 18 bases lay in between. This CDR3 has 15 amino acids. Germline CDR1 SGHDT, CDR2 YYEEEE. CDR3 loop: CASSFRVAEGIEQFF. In DNA, the CDR3 is TGTGCCAGCAGCTTTCGGGTAGCGGAAGGTATTGAGCAGTTCTTC.

This chain joins TRBV13 and TRBJ2-7, with 13 bases matching TRBD2. CDR1 and CDR2 from the germline V gene are PRHDT and FYEKMQ (reference sequence). V dropped 3 bases and J dropped 7; count of bases not matched to a gene: 6. The CDR3 has 15 residues. CDR3 DNA: TGTGCCAGCAGCTTTGTGACTAGCGGGAGGAGAGAGCAGTACTTC. Its protein is CASSFVTSGRREQYF.

This clone was detected a few times. The chain is built from TRBV5-4 and TRBJ2-7; D is unclear. V shed 1 base and J shed 7 bases, with 15 bases lying between them. CDR3 length: 14 residues. CDR1 is SGHNT and CDR2 is YYREEE in the germline V gene (reference sequence). The CDR3 region is CASSLTASLGEQYF. The DNA of the CDR3 is TGTGCCAGCAGCTTGACGGCCTCCCTCGGGGAGCAGTACTTC. The full variable domain, with the rest looked up from reference TRBV5-4 and TRBJ2-7, is ETGVTQSPTHLIKTRGQQVTLRCSSQSGHNTVSWYQQALGQGPQFIFQYYREEENGRGNFPPRFSGLQFPNYSSELNVNALELDDSALYLCASSLTASLGEQYFGPGTRLTVT.

The sample holds many counts of this clone. The rearrangement links TRBV7-9 to TRBJ1-1, with TRBD1 matching 7 bases. The V and J ends lost 5 bases and 4 bases, in that order; junction bases with no gene match: 4. This CDR3 comprises 13 residues. Germline lookup yields CDR1 SEHNR and CDR2 FQNEAQ (reference sequence). The CDR3 coding sequence is TGTGCCAGCAGCGCCTACAGGGGCACTGAAGCTTTCTTT. Amino acids: CASSAYRGTEAFF.

This clone has more than one count but fewer than ten. The chain recombines TRBV4-3 with TRBJ2-4; D ambiguous. The V end was cut by 3 bases, the J end by 0 bases, with 18 bases between. CDR3 length: 18 residues. The germline gives CDR1 LGHNA, CDR2 YSLEER. DNA of the CDR3: TGCGCCAGCAGCCACCTCACCCGAGGTGGGGTAGCCAAAAACATTCAGTACTTC. Protein: CASSHLTRGGVAKNIQYF.

In its sample, this clone was seen a few times. The gene calls are TRBV20-1 and TRBJ2-2; D ambiguous. This CDR3 is 11 amino acids long. Trimming stripped 3 bases from V and 7 bases from J, with 6 bases between. Per the germline V gene, CDR1 is DFQATT and CDR2 is SNEGSKA (reference sequence). CDR3 protein: CSASDVGELFF. Written as DNA, the CDR3 is TGCAGTGCTAGCGACGTCGGGGAGCTGTTTTTT.

The chain joins TRBV15 to TRBJ1-1; D remains ambiguous. The CDR3 runs to 17 residues. Germline CDR1 and CDR2: LNHNV and YYDKDF (reference sequence). V lost 0 bases and J lost 0, with 14 bases in between. The CDR3, as DNA: TGTGCCACCAGCAGAGAGGGTCTGACACACATGAACACTGAAGCTTTCTTT. This codes for CATSREGLTHMNTEAFF.

This clone came up many times. The chain combines TRBV6-6 with TRBJ2-2, with D possibly TRBD2 on 5 matching bases. V gave up 8 bases and J gave up 4 bases, with 20 bases separating them. The CDR3 extends over 16 amino acids. The germline gives CDR1 MNHNY, CDR2 SVGAGI (reference sequence). The CDR3 DNA reads as TGTGCCAGCTTGTATGGCGCTAGCTTCAGCACCGGGGAGCTGTTTTTT. Translated: CASLYGASFSTGELFF.

This clone was seen a few times. The V gene is TRBV29-1, the J gene TRBJ2-7, with TRBD1 as a possible D gene (5 bases). Germline V gene sequence: CDR1 SQVTM, CDR2 ANQGSEA. This CDR3 spans 11 amino acids. V lost 5 bases and J 1 base, leaving 6 bases between the germline ends. This chain's CDR3 is CSVRQSYEQYF. CDR3 bases: TGCAGCGTTCGACAGTCCTACGAGCAGTACTTC.

This clone was counted only a few times. The chain uses TRBV7-9 and TRBJ2-6; D gene uncertain. CDR1 and CDR2 from the germline V gene are SEHNR and FQNEAQ (reference sequence). This CDR3 is 14 amino acids long. The V and J ends lost 4 bases and 4 bases respectively, with 8 bases between them. The CDR3 protein is CASSSHRGANVLTF. In DNA form, the CDR3 reads TGTGCCAGCAGCTCGCACCGGGGGGCCAACGTCCTGACTTTC.

This clone was counted between two and nine times. This sequence joins TRBV7-2 and TRBJ2-1, with D unclear. CDR1 is SGHTA, CDR2 FQGNSA, per germline. The CDR3 runs 11 residues. Trimming cost V 8 bases and J 7 bases, with 9 bases left between them. The CDR3 sequence is CASAERNEQFF. CDR3 nucleotides: TGTGCCAGCGCCGAGCGAAATGAGCAGTTCTTC.

The CDR3 reads CASSLLETQYF. In DNA form, the CDR3 reads TGTGCCAGCAGCTTATTAGAGACCCAGTACTTC. The chain links TRBV5-4 to TRBJ2-5, with D hard to call. This CDR3 has 11 residues. Trimming pared 2 bases from V and 4 bases from J, leaving 3 bases between. Germline CDR1 reads SGHNT; CDR2 reads YYREEE (reference sequence).

This clone came up a few times. The CDR3 nucleotides read TGTGCCAGTAGTACACAGAAGGGGAACACTGAAGCTTTCTTT. This translates into CASSTQKGNTEAFF. V usage is TRBV19 and J usage is TRBJ1-1; D unclear. The length of the CDR3 is 14 residues. Germline lookup yields CDR1 LNHDA and CDR2 SQIVND (reference sequence). Trimming stripped 4 bases from V and 1 base from J, with 10 bases between. Supplemented by reference TRBV19 and TRBJ1-1, the full variable domain reads DGGITQSPKYLFRKEGQNVTLSCEQNLNHDAMYWYRQDPGQGLRLIYYSQIVNDFQKGDIAEGYSVSREKKESFPLTVTSAQKNPTAFYLCASSTQKGNTEAFFGQGTRLTVV.

This clone occurred a few times. The rearrangement uses TRBV29-1 and TRBJ1-2; possible D gene TRBD1, 5 bases. The CDR3 extends over 13 amino acids. Germline-derived CDR1 and CDR2 are SQVTM and ANQGSEA. V lost 4 bases, J lost 4 bases, and 13 bases lay in between. The DNA for the CDR3 is TGCAGCGTTGGGGTTGCAGGGACCTATGGCTACACCTTC. Residues: CSVGVAGTYGYTF.

V gene TRBV7-9 combines with J gene TRBJ1-4; D ambiguous. The V end was cut by 2 bases, the J end by 0 bases, with 7 bases between. The CDR3 runs 15 residues. Germline loops: CDR1 SEHNR, CDR2 FQNEAQ (reference sequence). The CDR3 region is CASSLSDTTNEKLFF. CDR3 DNA: TGTGCCAGCAGCTTATCGGATACAACTAATGAAAAACTGTTTTTT.

This clone was detected a few times. The J gene is TRBJ2-4, the V gene TRBV7-6; D is possibly TRBD1 or TRBD2 (5 bases each). The CDR3 contains 13 residues. V was trimmed by 3 bases and J by 9 bases, leaving 12 bases between them. In germline, CDR1 is SGHVS, CDR2 FNYEAQ. The DNA of the CDR3 is TGTGCCAGCAGCTTGACAGCGGTAGGCATTCAGTACTTC. It encodes CASSLTAVGIQYF.

The chain recombines TRBV28 with TRBJ1-2, with D unresolved. The CDR3 is 13 residues long. V lost 8 bases and J lost 2, with 12 bases in between. In germline, CDR1 is MDHEN, CDR2 SYDVKM. DNA of the CDR3: TGTGCCAGCTGCCGGGCAGAGAACTATGGCTACACCTTC. It codes for CASCRAENYGYTF.

V and J are TRBV6-6 and TRBJ2-7; D is ambiguous. This CDR3 has 11 amino acids. V dropped 5 bases and J dropped 2 bases, with 4 bases sitting between them. Germline values: CDR1 MNHNY, CDR2 SVGAGI (reference sequence). CDR3 DNA sequence: TGTGCCAGCAGTACAACCTACGAGCAGTACTTC. It translates to CASSTTYEQYF.